These 8 T cell receptor beta chains were all obtained from the same sample, sequenced in a study of blood T cell repertoires in COVID-19. The data were produced by immunoSEQ multiplex PCR, yet TCRdb's version contains in-frame clones alone and is incomplete. The data show about 170,000 clones, around 83% seen once. Sample: peripheral blood. Every receptor here comes from a woman between 70 and 85 years old who had recovered from COVID-19.

The chain carries TRBV19 and TRBJ2-1, with D tentatively TRBD1 (6 bases). This CDR3 comprises 14 residues. V lost 5 bases to trimming and J lost 4 bases, with 12 bases between them. Germline V gene data show CDR1 as LNHDA and CDR2 as SQIVND (reference sequence). The CDR3 region is CASSRDRTYNEQFF. The CDR3 nucleotides read TGTGCCAGTAGTCGTGACAGGACTTACAATGAGCAGTTCTTC.

The chain combines TRBV9 with TRBJ2-1; D possibly corresponds to TRBD2 (7 bases). The CDR3 consists of 15 residues. Per the germline V gene, CDR1 is SGDLS and CDR2 is YYNGEE. Trimming stripped 2 bases from V and 9 bases from J, with 18 bases between. CDR3 residues: CASSVGGQGWSEQFF. CDR3 in DNA: TGTGCCAGCAGCGTCGGGGGGCAGGGTTGGAGTGAGCAGTTCTTC.

The genes are TRBV2 and TRBJ2-3, with 11 bases lining up with TRBD2. The CDR3 extends over 15 amino acids. J was trimmed by 5 bases and V by 8 bases; bases with no gene match: 9. Germline V gene lookup returns CDR1 SNHLY and CDR2 FYNNEI. CDR3 in amino acids: CASATSGGRGDTQYF. Here the CDR3 DNA reads TGTGCCAGCGCTACTAGCGGGGGTCGGGGAGATACGCAGTATTTT. The variable domain in full, completed from reference TRBV2 and TRBJ2-3, reads EPEVTQTPSHQVTQMGQEVILRCVPISNHLYFYWYRQILGQKVEFLVSFYNNEISEKSEIFDDQFSVERPDGSNFTLKIRSTKLEDSAMYFCASATSGGRGDTQYFGPGTRLTVL.

J is TRBJ1-5 and V is TRBV28, with D perhaps TRBD1 (6 bases). The CDR3 totals 14 residues. V was clipped by 5 bases and J by 7 bases, with 15 bases between them. In germline, CDR1 is MDHEN, CDR2 SYDVKM. In nucleotides, the CDR3 is TGTGCCAGCAGTCCCCGACAGGTGTGGCAGCCCCAGCATTTT. Its translation is CASSPRQVWQPQHF.

This clone was seen once. This chain joins TRBV15 and TRBJ1-5, with unresolved D. Germline V gene data show CDR1 as LNHNV and CDR2 as YYDKDF (reference sequence). This CDR3 contains 12 residues. V was cut by 3 bases and J by 4 bases, with 4 bases left in between. This CDR3 reads CATSSVNQPQHF. The CDR3 coding sequence is TGTGCCACCAGCAGCGTTAATCAGCCCCAGCATTTT.

The gene calls are TRBV7-6 and TRBJ2-1; 7 nucleotides line up with TRBD2. The germline V gene has CDR1 SGHVS and CDR2 FNYEAQ. The CDR3 totals 14 residues. Trimming at V came to 5 bases and at J to 2 bases, leaving 3 bases not matched to a gene. The CDR3 region is CASSRSGAYNEQFF. DNA for the CDR3: TGTGCCAGCAGCCGAAGCGGGGCCTACAATGAGCAGTTCTTC.

The chain combines TRBV28 with TRBJ1-4; D gene unclear. CDR1 and CDR2 from the germline V gene are MDHEN and SYDVKM. CDR3 length: 12 amino acids. V was clipped by 6 bases and J by 7 bases, with 9 bases between them. The CDR3 here is CASSPMIEKLFF. The CDR3 DNA reads as TGTGCCAGCAGCCCTATGATTGAAAAACTGTTTTTT.

The V call is TRBV12-3 or TRBV12-4, the J call TRBJ1-2; D is perhaps TRBD1 (5 bases). With 7 bases removed from V and 7 bases from J, the gap between germline ends came to 16 bases. The CDR3 consists of 13 residues. The CDR3 DNA reads as TGTGCCAGCACTACTTGGGGGGGAGGTGGCTACACCTTC. Encoded protein: CASTTWGGGGYTF.